This TCR beta chain derives from a study of Ad26.COV2.S vaccination and SARS-CoV-2 variants. Produced via immunoSEQ multiplex PCR; TCRdb's table is partial and in-frame only. Of about 390,000 clones listed, approximately 91% are singletons. J gave up 0 bases and V 3 bases, and 5 bases lay outside the gene matches. CDR1 MNHEY and CDR2 SMNVEV come from the germline V gene (reference sequence). This CDR3 is 16 amino acids long. Specified treatment: 19 received Ad26.COV2.S at low or high dose, single or two shots; 5 received placebo; per-sample allocation not given. Samples analyzed were those drawn on day 63 after the first vaccine or placebo injection.

The sample in question was peripheral blood, obtained in a trial of Ad26.COV2.S vaccine versus placebo. The chain has TRBV27 and TRBJ2-1, with 7 bases matching TRBD2. The TCR sequence derives from a person between 18 and 60 years old who received the Ad26.COV2.S COVID-19 vaccine or a placebo. CDR3 bases: TGTGCCAGCAGTTTCATTGGGGGGGGCTCCTACAATGAGCAGTTCTTC. This sequence encodes CASSFIGGGSYNEQFF.